The present entry profiles one T cell receptor beta chain with its context. This sample is part of a study of cytotoxic CD8 clonotypes in ibrutinib-treated CLL. Trimming shortened V by 4 bases and J by 0 bases, and 14 bases separated the two germline ends. Germline-derived CDR1 and CDR2 are SGHRS and YFSETQ. This CDR3 contains 15 residues. Profiled with immunoSEQ multiplex PCR; TCRdb holds only in-frame clones, not every one. The sample consists of 200,000 to 250,000 clones, more than 65% of them appearing once. The sample here was PBMCs, taken after 12 months of ibrutinib treatment. The gene calls are TRBV5-1 and TRBJ2-7, with D possibly being TRBD1 (5 bases). The sequence came from a human donor with chronic lymphocytic leukemia. CDR3 sequence (DNA): TGCGCCAGCAGCCCGACCGGACACGGCTCCTACGAGCAGTACTTC. Its protein is CASSPTGHGSYEQYF.